This TCR beta chain originates from a study of blood T cell repertoires in COVID-19. Overall study: COVID-19 samples from acute and convalescent phases originated in the United States, Italy and Spain. The cDNA or gDNA used as material had been derived from T cells, B-cell-depleted T cells, or PBMCs.

In this sample, this clone turned up once. Per the original methods: Cell counts per sample came from amplifying reference gene primers. Generated by immunoSEQ multiplex PCR, the TCRdb table keeps only in-frame clones and is missing some. The V and J calls and the clone size are those of that table, but D and trimming were determined from the DNA. The sample contains about 190,000 clones, 87% of which appear only once. The sequencing sample was made of peripheral blood. This TCR derives from a woman between 65 and 79 years old with COVID-19, enrolled during active disease.

The CDR3: CASSDPYPWGATNEKLFF. CDR3 in DNA: TGTGCCAGCAGTGACCCTTATCCGTGGGGGGCAACTAATGAAAAACTGTTTTTT. J is TRBJ1-4 and V is TRBV6-4, with D possibly TRBD1 on 5 matching bases. CDR1 and CDR2 (germline): MRHNA, SNTAGT. The ends were cut back, 2 bases at V and 0 bases at J, with 16 bases in the middle. The CDR3 sequence is 18 residues long.